This T cell receptor (beta chain) was identified in a study of T cells in Graves' hyperthyroidism and ophthalmopathy. Study background: Any treatment followed the collection of peripheral blood at initial diagnosis.

Worth noting for this clonotype: Its specificity is not known.

TCR beta CDR3 regions were amplified from RNA transcripts. HTBI primers were employed in a first-round RT-PCR of the TCR CDR3. Each CDR3 protein is one row after TCRdb ran MiXCR on the multiplex PCR reads. This sample has about 350,000 distinct CDR3 sequences, with 18% found just once. Whole-study results and caveats: From stable hyperthyroidism, ophthalmopathy was separated by a 13 V-J model.

The germline gives CDR1 LGHDT, CDR2 YNNKEL (reference sequence). The CDR3 is 16 amino acids. V shed 0 bases and J 3 bases; nucleotides not matched to a gene: 2. This chain links TRBV3-1 with TRBJ2-2; the match to TRBD2 covers 9 bases. Sequenced input: blood. The clonotype originates from a middle-aged woman with Graves' ophthalmopathy. CDR3 sequence reads: CASSQEVAGDTGELFF. The CDR3 DNA follows: TGTGCCAGCAGCCAAGAGGTAGCGGGAGACACCGGGGAGCTGTTTTTT.